The clone carrying this TCR beta chain was detected once. The CDR3 contains 19 residues. CDR1 MNHEY and CDR2 SVGEGT come from the germline V gene. V lost 4 bases to trimming and J lost 1 base; unmatched junction nucleotides: 9. The source of the sample is a study of blood T cell repertoires in COVID-19. Study-wide background: T cells, B-cell-depleted T cells, or PBMCs provided the cDNA or gDNA that served as material.

Per the study methods: Counts of nucleated cells, estimated from reference gene primer amplification, were obtained. Repertoires were generated with immunoSEQ multiplex PCR, while TCRdb's copy carries only in-frame clones and drops some. The V and J calls and clone size were taken over from that table, and D and trimming were inferred from the DNA. This table holds tens of thousands of clones, around four fifths found once. The sequenced sample consisted of peripheral blood. The rearrangement links TRBV6-2 or TRBV6-3 to TRBJ2-1, with 14 bases that match TRBD2. The clonotype was recovered from a middle-aged man with active COVID-19. DNA for the CDR3: TGTGCCAGCAGTTTCTTAGCCGGGACTAGCGGGGGATCCTACAATGAGCAGTTCTTC. Its protein is CASSFLAGTSGGSYNEQFF.